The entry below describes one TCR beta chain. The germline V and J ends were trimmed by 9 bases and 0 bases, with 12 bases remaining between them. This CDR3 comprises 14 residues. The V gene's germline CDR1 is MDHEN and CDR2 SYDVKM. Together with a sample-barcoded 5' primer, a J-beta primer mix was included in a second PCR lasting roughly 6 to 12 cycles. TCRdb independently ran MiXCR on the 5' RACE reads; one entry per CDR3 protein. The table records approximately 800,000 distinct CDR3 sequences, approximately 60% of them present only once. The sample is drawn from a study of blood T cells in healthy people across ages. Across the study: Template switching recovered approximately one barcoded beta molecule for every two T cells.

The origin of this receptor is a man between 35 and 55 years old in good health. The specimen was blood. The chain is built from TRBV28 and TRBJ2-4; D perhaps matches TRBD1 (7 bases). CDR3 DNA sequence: TGTGCCAGTAGACAGGGACTAGCCAAAAACATTCAGTACTTC. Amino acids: CASRQGLAKNIQYF.